These 9 T cell receptor beta chains were all obtained from the same sample, sequenced in a study of T cell changes during pregnancy in multiple sclerosis. Libraries were prepared by immunoSEQ multiplex PCR; TCRdb keeps only in-frame clonotypes and omits some of them. The table includes about 58,000 clones, around 93% detected once. Sample: CD8+ T cells from peripheral blood mononuclear cells, taken in the second trimester of pregnancy. The origin of the receptors is a female donor with multiple sclerosis, enrolled in a pregnancy study.

The chain combines TRBV4-1 with TRBJ2-1; 11 nucleotides line up with TRBD2. The V gene end was trimmed by 1 base and the J gene end by 8 bases; junction bases not matched to a gene: 10. Germline V gene data show CDR1 as MGHRA and CDR2 as YSYEKL. The CDR3 covers 17 residues. CDR3 loop: CASSQGLAGGIGDEQFF. The CDR3 DNA is TGCGCCAGCAGCCAAGGGCTAGCGGGAGGAATTGGAGATGAGCAGTTCTTC.

The V gene is TRBV28, the J gene TRBJ2-5; 11 positions agree with TRBD1. The CDR3 has 15 amino acids. V shed 5 bases and J 3 bases; nucleotides not matched to a gene: 5. Germline lookup yields CDR1 MDHEN and CDR2 SYDVKM. For the CDR3, the DNA is TGTGCCAGCAGTACCCGGACAGGGGGCGAAGAGACCCAGTACTTC. It specifies CASSTRTGGEETQYF.

The table lists this clone with a count of one. This CDR3 reads CASSLNLNTEAFF. CDR3 nucleotides: TGTGCCAGCAGCTTAAACTTGAACACTGAAGCTTTCTTT. The chain combines TRBV11-2 with TRBJ1-1; D is unclear. This CDR3 spans 13 amino acids. CDR1 and CDR2 from the germline V gene are SGHAT and FQNNGV. Deletions cut 2 bases from V and 0 bases from J, with 4 bases between. Drawing the rest from reference TRBV11-2 and TRBJ1-1, the complete variable domain is EAGVAQSPRYKIIEKRQSVAFWCNPISGHATLYWYQQILGQGPKLLIQFQNNGVVDDSQLPKDRFSAERLKGVDSTLKIQPAKLEDSAVYLCASSLNLNTEAFFGQGTRLTVV.

This clone was observed a single time. V and J are TRBV27 and TRBJ2-1; unclear D gene. Trimming cost V 4 bases and J 6 bases, with 10 bases left between them. The germline V gene encodes CDR1 MNHEY and CDR2 SMNVEV (reference sequence). This CDR3 contains 13 residues. The CDR3 protein is CASSSFLANEQFF. The CDR3 coding sequence is TGTGCCAGCAGTTCCTTCCTGGCCAATGAGCAGTTCTTC.

The chain combines TRBV6-1 with TRBJ2-3, with TRBD1 matching 10 bases. V lost 0 bases, J lost 4 bases, and 1 base stayed unmatched. CDR1 and CDR2 from the germline V gene are MNHNS and SASEGT. This CDR3 is built from 15 residues. CDR3 DNA: TGTGCCAGCAGTGAAGCGACAGGGGGCGCAGATACGCAGTATTTT. Amino acids: CASSEATGGADTQYF.

This clone was found once. The rearrangement joins TRBV7-8 to TRBJ1-1; a weak D match, TRBD1 (6 bases). The ends were cut back, 0 bases at V and 1 base at J, with 9 bases in the middle. Looked up from germline, CDR1 is SGHVS and CDR2 is FQNEAQ. This CDR3 region has 15 residues. The CDR3, as DNA: TGTGCCAGCAGCTTAGCCCAGACAGGGAACACTGAAGCTTTCTTT. As protein: CASSLAQTGNTEAFF.

This clone appeared a single time. This chain connects TRBV7-9 to TRBJ1-2; D not resolved. Trimming shortened V by 1 base and J by 6 bases, and 6 bases separated the two germline ends. The V gene's germline CDR1 is SEHNR and CDR2 FQNEAQ (reference sequence). There are 12 residues in the CDR3. CDR3 in DNA: TGTGCCAGCAGCTTAGGCACGGATGGCTACACCTTC. Translated: CASSLGTDGYTF. Together with reference TRBV7-9 and TRBJ1-2, the CDR3 gives the full variable domain: DTGVSQNPRHKITKRGQNVTFRCDPISEHNRLYWYRQTLGQGPEFLTYFQNEAQLEKSRLLSDRFSAERPKGSFSTLEIQRTEQGDSAMYLCASSLGTDGYTFGSGTRLTVV.

The rearrangement joins TRBV27 to TRBJ2-1, with TRBD2 as a possible D gene (5 bases). CDR1 and CDR2 from the germline V gene are MNHEY and SMNVEV (reference sequence). This CDR3 has 14 residues. V was pared by 0 bases and J by 7 bases, with 10 bases between. The CDR3 sequence: CASSLSLWRNEQFF. CDR3 nucleotides: TGTGCCAGCAGTTTATCATTATGGAGGAATGAGCAGTTCTTC.

The chain employs TRBV6-5 and TRBJ2-2; D is ambiguous. The CDR3 sequence is 14 residues long. Trimming stripped 4 bases from V and 6 bases from J, with 12 bases between. Per germline, CDR1 MNHEY and CDR2 SVGAGI. This CDR3 is CASSSPWPPGELFF. CDR3 in DNA: TGTGCCAGCAGTTCCCCCTGGCCCCCCGGGGAGCTGTTTTTT.